Presented here are 4 T cell receptor beta chains from one specimen sequenced in a study of T cell responses to AZD1222 COVID-19 vaccine. Using immunoSEQ multiplex PCR, the repertoire was profiled, and TCRdb retains in-frame clones only, with some absent. This sample has approximately 70,000 clones; roughly 84% occur once, and the top ten carry 9.8%. This material consisted of peripheral blood, taken on day 0 of AZD1222 vaccination. The receptors stem from an adult in good health.

The chain employs TRBV18 and TRBJ1-3; the D is unclear. V lost 2 bases and J lost 3, with 11 bases in between. Germline V gives CDR1 KGHSH, CDR2 LQKENI. The CDR3 extends over 15 amino acids. This chain's CDR3 is CASSPSRESGNTIYF. The CDR3 region has the DNA TGTGCCAGCTCACCAAGTAGGGAAAGTGGAAACACCATATATTTT.

The V and J genes are TRBV2 and TRBJ1-3, with D uncertain. The CDR3 is 14 residues long. Germline CDR1 reads SNHLY; CDR2 reads FYNNEI. V lost 8 bases, J lost 0 bases, and 11 bases lay in between. Here the CDR3 reads CASGDFSSGNTIYF. The CDR3 DNA is TGTGCCAGCGGAGACTTCAGCTCTGGAAACACCATATATTTT.

In its sample, this clone was seen a few times. This rearrangement joins TRBV13 to TRBJ1-3, with TRBD1 matching over 8 bases. Trimming at V came to 6 bases and at J to 8 bases, leaving 12 bases not matched to a gene. This CDR3 is 15 amino acids long. Germline V gene sequence: CDR1 PRHDT, CDR2 FYEKMQ (reference sequence). The CDR3 here is CASSPSTGAGDTIYF. The CDR3 bases are TGTGCCAGCAGTCCTTCGACAGGGGCAGGGGACACCATATATTTT.

This clone has only one observation. J is TRBJ2-1 and V is TRBV12-3 or TRBV12-4; D call uncertain. The CDR3 runs to 10 residues. Trimming shortened V by 4 bases and J by 7 bases, and 2 bases separated the two germline ends. The CDR3 coding sequence is TGTGCCAGCAGTTGGAATGAGCAGTTCTTC. Translated: CASSWNEQFF.